One and the same sample provided the 28 T cell receptor beta chains below, sequenced in a study of blood T cell repertoires in COVID-19. Some clones are missing from TCRdb's copy, which holds only in-frame ones; the method was immunoSEQ multiplex PCR. Here the sample spans some 160,000 clones, 85% to 90% being singletons. The sample comprised peripheral blood. The source of these receptors is a woman aged 70-85 years with COVID-19, enrolled during active disease.

The J gene is TRBJ1-6, the V gene TRBV27; TRBD1 agrees at 9 bases. V lost 6 bases, J lost 10 bases, and 7 bases stayed unmatched. The CDR3 contains 14 residues. Germline V gene lookup returns CDR1 MNHEY and CDR2 SMNVEV (reference sequence). DNA for the CDR3: TGTGCCAGCAGCCGGACAGGGGATCGATCACCCCTCCACTTT. This sequence encodes CASSRTGDRSPLHF.

The J gene is TRBJ2-1, the V gene TRBV29-1; tentative D call: TRBD1 (6 bases). In germline, CDR1 is SQVTM, CDR2 ANQGSEA. The V and J ends lost 2 bases and 5 bases respectively, with 16 bases between them. The CDR3 has 15 amino acids. Written as DNA, the CDR3 is TGCAGCGTTGAAAATCCCTCGCCAGGGGACAATGAGCAGTTCTTC. This gives the protein CSVENPSPGDNEQFF.

V usage is TRBV12-3 or TRBV12-4 and J usage is TRBJ1-5, with no clear D. The CDR3 length is 12 residues. Trimming shortened V by 6 bases and J by 4 bases, and 7 bases separated the two germline ends. This CDR3 is CASRALNQPQHF. The CDR3 nucleotides are TGTGCCAGCAGGGCTTTAAATCAGCCCCAGCATTTT.

The rearrangement joins TRBV27 to TRBJ2-5, with a weak D call TRBD1 (6 bases). Germline CDR1 and CDR2: MNHEY and SMNVEV (reference sequence). The V and J ends lost 5 bases and 5 bases respectively, with 15 bases between them. The CDR3 covers 14 residues. The CDR3 DNA is TGTGCCAGCAGTAACGCCAGGGGCGGGGAGACCCAGTACTTC. Its protein product is CASSNARGGETQYF.

This chain joins TRBV9 and TRBJ2-1; 8 bases are shared with TRBD2. V was pared by 0 bases and J by 8 bases, with 13 bases of the junction left unmatched. This CDR3 region has 17 residues. The germline V gene encodes CDR1 SGDLS and CDR2 YYNGEE. CDR3 residues: CASSVEGSGDIYDEQFF. CDR3 bases: TGTGCCAGCAGCGTAGAGGGTAGCGGGGACATTTACGATGAGCAGTTCTTC.

J is TRBJ1-5 and V is TRBV3-1 (or the pseudogene TRBV3-2); D possibly corresponds to TRBD1 (5 bases). There are 15 residues in the CDR3. With 1 base removed from V and 4 bases from J, the gap between germline ends came to 11 bases. From germline, CDR1 is LGHDT and CDR2 YNNKEL (reference sequence). This CDR3 is CASSQVAGINQPQHF. The CDR3, as DNA: TGTGCCAGCAGCCAAGTTGCAGGGATAAATCAGCCCCAGCATTTT.

The CDR3 protein is CASSRQGAQYF. For the CDR3, the DNA is TGTGCCAGCAGCAGACAGGGAGCCCAGTACTTC. This chain links TRBV5-6 with TRBJ2-5; 7 bases align to TRBD1. The V segment lost 4 bases and the J segment 9 bases; nucleotides outside the gene matches: 3. The germline gives CDR1 SGHDT, CDR2 YYEEEE. The CDR3 covers 11 residues.

The gene calls are TRBV28 and TRBJ1-6, with 10 bases fitting TRBD1. Germline-derived CDR1 and CDR2 are MDHEN and SYDVKM. The CDR3 has 18 residues. V trimming: 7 bases; J trimming: 8 bases; junction bases outside the gene matches: 17. CDR3 region: CASNNRRQGAGGDSPLHF. CDR3 coding DNA: TGTGCCAGCAACAATCGTAGACAGGGGGCCGGAGGGGATTCACCCCTCCACTTT. Full variable domain (rest looked up from reference TRBV28 and TRBJ1-6): DVKVTQSSRYLVKRTGEKVFLECVQDMDHENMFWYRQDPGLGLRLIYFSYDVKMKEKGDIPEGYSVSREKKERFSLILESASTNQTSMYLCASNNRRQGAGGDSPLHFGNGTRLTVT.

This rearrangement joins TRBV7-9 to TRBJ2-1, with a possible D match to TRBD1 (6 bases). V shed 6 bases and J shed 9 bases, with 21 bases lying between them. Germline V gene data show CDR1 as SEHNR and CDR2 as FQNEAQ (reference sequence). The CDR3 loop spans 15 amino acids. CDR3: CASRRTLGHPTEQFF. CDR3 coding DNA: TGTGCCAGCAGACGAACATTGGGACACCCAACTGAGCAGTTCTTC.

The rearrangement joins TRBV11-2 to TRBJ1-6; the match to TRBD1 covers 7 bases. J lost 9 bases, V lost 6 bases, and 8 bases had no gene match. The CDR3 spans 14 residues. Germline V gene data show CDR1 as SGHAT and CDR2 as FQNNGV. The CDR3 protein is CASRRTGDTSPLHF. The CDR3 nucleotides are TGTGCCAGCAGACGGACAGGAGATACTTCACCCCTCCACTTT.

This clone showed up just once. The chain combines TRBV6-1 with TRBJ1-5; TRBD1 matches 7 bases. Unmatched junction bases numbered 7, after V lost 2 bases and J lost 6 bases. CDR1 is MNHNS and CDR2 is SASEGT in the germline V gene. There are 15 residues in the CDR3. This CDR3 is CASSEYRGLGQPQHF. CDR3 coding DNA: TGTGCCAGCAGTGAATATAGGGGGCTGGGTCAGCCCCAGCATTTT.

The rearrangement joins TRBV7-9 to TRBJ1-2; 10 bases fit TRBD1. CDR1 and CDR2 (germline): SEHNR, FQNEAQ (reference sequence). J was trimmed by 8 bases and V by 7 bases; bases with no gene match: 16. The CDR3 spans 16 residues. The CDR3, as DNA: TGTGCCAGCATATCCGGGACAGGGGATTTATGGGGCGGCTACACCTTC. As protein: CASISGTGDLWGGYTF. Full variable domain (outside the CDR3, taken from reference TRBV7-9 and TRBJ1-2): DTGVSQNPRHKITKRGQNVTFRCDPISEHNRLYWYRQTLGQGPEFLTYFQNEAQLEKSRLLSDRFSAERPKGSFSTLEIQRTEQGDSAMYLCASISGTGDLWGGYTFGSGTRLTVV.

V and J are TRBV6-1 and TRBJ1-5; D is unclear. This CDR3 is built from 17 residues. V shed 4 bases and J shed 4 bases, with 20 bases lying between them. Looked up from germline, CDR1 is MNHNS and CDR2 is SASEGT. CDR3 sequence reads: CASSGPHSGTLNQPQHF. The CDR3, as DNA: TGTGCCAGCAGTGGGCCCCACAGTGGTACCTTAAATCAGCCCCAGCATTTT.

The chain couples TRBV2 to TRBJ2-7; D is perhaps TRBD2 (6 bases). The germline CDR1 and CDR2 sequences are SNHLY and FYNNEI. Trimming removed 4 bases at V and 4 bases at J, with 14 bases between. The CDR3 is 14 residues long. The CDR3 reads CASSGRDSEYEQYF. The CDR3 DNA sequence: TGTGCCAGCAGTGGCCGGGACTCGGAATACGAGCAGTACTTC.

The rearrangement joins TRBV29-1 to TRBJ1-1; D possibly corresponds to TRBD1 (5 bases). Trimming pared 0 bases from V and 10 bases from J, leaving 12 bases between. Germline loops: CDR1 SQVTM, CDR2 ANQGSEA. The CDR3 spans 12 residues. The CDR3 sequence is CSVEDGGFGAFF. Written as DNA, the CDR3 is TGCAGCGTTGAAGACGGGGGTTTTGGAGCTTTCTTT.

This clone is a singleton in its sample. V and J are TRBV5-1 and TRBJ1-3, with 10 bases lining up with TRBD1. This CDR3 has 16 amino acids. Germline CDR1 reads SGHRS; CDR2 reads YFSETQ. V trimming: 4 bases; J trimming: 1 base; junction bases outside the gene matches: 5. The CDR3 sequence: CASSATGGFSGNTIYF. The CDR3 nucleotides are TGCGCCAGCAGCGCGACAGGGGGCTTTTCTGGAAACACCATATATTTT.

The rearrangement links TRBV18 to TRBJ2-3, with D tentatively TRBD2 (6 bases). Germline CDR1 is KGHSH and CDR2 is LQKENI. Trimming left V 3 bases short and J 5 bases short, with 12 bases between. The CDR3 extends over 14 amino acids. The CDR3 loop is CASSPSFGGDTQYF. For the CDR3, the DNA is TGTGCCAGCTCACCTAGTTTCGGGGGAGATACGCAGTATTTT.

The sample holds one count of this clone. This sequence joins TRBV4-1 and TRBJ2-3; unclear D gene. Trimming cost V 0 bases and J 5 bases, with 6 bases left between them. The CDR3 is made up of 13 amino acids. Germline V gives CDR1 MGHRA, CDR2 YSYEKL. CDR3 coding DNA: TGCGCCAGCAGCCAAGAGTTTCGAGATACGCAGTATTTT. Amino acids: CASSQEFRDTQYF.

V and J are TRBV28 and TRBJ1-1; 7 positions match TRBD1. The germline CDR1 and CDR2 sequences are MDHEN and SYDVKM. The CDR3 is 14 amino acids. V gave up 2 bases and J gave up 5 bases; unmatched junction bases: 5. Here the CDR3 reads CASSLRDRVTEAFF. In nucleotides, the CDR3 is TGTGCCAGCAGTTTACGAGACAGGGTTACTGAAGCTTTCTTT.

This chain uses TRBV5-1 with TRBJ1-6, with 7 bases identical to TRBD1. With 5 bases clipped from V and 7 bases from J, the junction kept 6 bases outside the gene matches. Germline V gene sequence: CDR1 SGHRS, CDR2 YFSETQ. The CDR3 is made up of 14 amino acids. The CDR3 sequence is CASRPDRENSPLHF. CDR3 DNA: TGCGCCAGCAGACCCGACAGGGAAAATTCACCCCTCCACTTT.

The chain combines TRBV30 with TRBJ2-1; 12 nucleotides align to TRBD2. The germline CDR1 and CDR2 sequences are GTSNPN and SVGIG (reference sequence). The CDR3 length is 13 residues. Germline trimming cut 3 bases from V and 7 bases from J; bases unmatched to any gene: 1. The CDR3 loop is CAWRTSGGNEQFF. The CDR3 DNA sequence: TGTGCCTGGAGAACTAGCGGGGGGAATGAGCAGTTCTTC.

The V and J genes are TRBV7-9 and TRBJ2-5; 8 bases align to TRBD2. The CDR3 is 16 residues long. Losses at the gene ends were 5 bases for V and 5 bases for J; bases not matched to a gene: 13. Germline V gene lookup returns CDR1 SEHNR and CDR2 FQNEAQ (reference sequence). Here the CDR3 reads CASSLGTSGTAETQYF. DNA of the CDR3: TGTGCCAGCAGCCTTGGGACTAGTGGGACCGCGGAGACCCAGTACTTC.

This chain uses TRBV28 with TRBJ2-5, with D possibly matching TRBD2 (6 bases). Germline assignment: CDR1 MDHEN and CDR2 SYDVKM. V lost 8 bases to trimming and J lost 4 bases, with 8 bases between them. The length of the CDR3 is 11 residues. CDR3 residues: CASGGRETQYF. CDR3 DNA: TGTGCCAGCGGAGGGCGAGAGACCCAGTACTTC.

The chain combines TRBV5-1 with TRBJ1-1; TRBD1 is a possible D gene (6 bases). V lost 4 bases to trimming and J lost 6 bases, with 22 bases between them. CDR1 and CDR2 (germline): SGHRS, YFSETQ. This CDR3 is 16 amino acids long. Here the CDR3 reads CASSPGTYSKPAEAFF. DNA of the CDR3: TGCGCCAGCAGCCCGGGGACATACTCCAAACCCGCTGAAGCTTTCTTT.

V usage is TRBV30 and J usage is TRBJ2-6, with unresolved D. The ends were cut back, 3 bases at V and 2 bases at J, with 5 bases in the middle. The CDR3 sequence is 13 residues long. Germline CDR1 reads GTSNPN; CDR2 reads SVGIG (reference sequence). CDR3 sequence: CAWSLPGANVLTF. CDR3 in DNA: TGTGCCTGGAGCCTCCCTGGGGCCAACGTCCTGACTTTC.

The chain is built from TRBV5-6 and TRBJ1-2; no definite D call. Looked up from germline, CDR1 is SGHDT and CDR2 is YYEEEE. V was trimmed by 2 bases and J by 3 bases, leaving 11 bases between them. The CDR3 consists of 14 residues. DNA for the CDR3: TGTGCCAGCAGCTTTACCCGGGGATACTATGGCTACACCTTC. It yields the protein CASSFTRGYYGYTF.

With respect to this clone: A junction end diverges from the germline sequence, so it may reflect a read error. The J gene is TRBJ2-3, the V gene TRBV18, with 7 bases aligning to TRBD1. Germline loops: CDR1 KGHSH, CDR2 LQKENI. The CDR3 has 14 residues. The DNA for the CDR3 is TGTGCCAGCCAACGGACAGGCCGCACAGATACGCAGTATTTC. It specifies CASQRTGRTDTQYF.

V and J are TRBV5-4 and TRBJ1-5; D is undetermined. From germline, CDR1 is SGHNT and CDR2 YYREEE (reference sequence). The CDR3 totals 14 residues. The V gene lost 1 base and the J gene lost 4 bases, with 9 bases spanning the gap. The CDR3 nucleotides are TGTGCCAGCAGCTTGTGGCGGTCTAATCAGCCCCAGCATTTT. Translation gives CASSLWRSNQPQHF.